This T cell receptor (beta chain) was obtained from a study of early T cells in non-severe SARS-CoV-2 infection. A single record per CDR3 protein comes from TCRdb applying MiXCR to the 5' RACE reads. The sample records about 30,000 distinct CDR3 sequences, 6.6% being singletons. CDR3 length: 16 residues. The trim removed 4 bases at V and 7 bases at J, leaving 10 bases unmatched. Germline CDR1 is LGHNA and CDR2 is YSLEER. The chain has TRBV4-3 and TRBJ2-4; 10 positions match TRBD2. Source material: whole blood. This sequence originates from an adult who was a healthcare worker with PCR-confirmed SARS-CoV-2 infection or an uninfected control (not recorded which). CDR3 sequence: CASSLSGGTSRNIQYF. The DNA of the CDR3 is TGCGCCAGCAGCCTTAGCGGGGGGACTTCTAGGAACATTCAGTACTTC.